This T cell receptor (beta chain) originates from a study of beta chain features in type 1 diabetes. A note on this clone: Antigen: not known.

Study conclusions and caveats: Among patients with Type 1 diabetes, TCRB CDR3s were moderately but significantly shorter in every one of the four CD4+ subsets.

cDNA synthesis used the whole RNA isolate, giving expressed TCRB sequences. TCRdb's copy holds only in-frame clones and misses some; the assay was immunoSEQ multiplex PCR. Of approximately 150,000 clones detected, around an eighth appear once; the ten largest clones hold about 1.3%. This CDR3 contains 14 residues. The V end was cut by 2 bases, the J end by 11 bases, with 19 bases between. Germline CDR1 and CDR2: GTSNPN and SVGIG (reference sequence). This receptor was obtained from a man aged 18 to 30 with type 1 diabetes. The chain has TRBV30 and TRBJ2-4, with D uncertain. The sample consisted of central memory CD4+ T cells from blood. The CDR3 coding sequence is TGTGCCTGGAGTTTAGTCGGGCAGGCGGAGTTTCAGTACTTC. It yields the protein CAWSLVGQAEFQYF. Variable domain in full (rest from reference TRBV30 and TRBJ2-4): SQTIHQWPATLVQPVGSPLSLECTVEGTSNPNLYWYRQAAGRGLQLLFYSVGIGQISSEVPQNLSASRPQDRQFILSSKKLLLSDSGFYLCAWSLVGQAEFQYFGAGTRLSVL.